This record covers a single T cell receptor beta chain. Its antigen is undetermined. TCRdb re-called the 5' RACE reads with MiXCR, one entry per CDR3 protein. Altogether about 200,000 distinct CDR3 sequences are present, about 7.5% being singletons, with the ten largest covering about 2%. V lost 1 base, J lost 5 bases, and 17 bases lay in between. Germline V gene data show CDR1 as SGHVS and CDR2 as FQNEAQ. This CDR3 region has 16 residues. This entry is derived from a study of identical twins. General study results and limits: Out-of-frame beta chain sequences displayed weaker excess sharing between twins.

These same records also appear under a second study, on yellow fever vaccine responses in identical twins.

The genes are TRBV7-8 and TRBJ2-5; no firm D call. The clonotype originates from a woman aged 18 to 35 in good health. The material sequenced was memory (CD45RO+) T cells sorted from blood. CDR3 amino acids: CASSLERVGLGETQYF. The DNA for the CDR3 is TGTGCCAGCAGCTTAGAGAGAGTGGGGTTGGGTGAGACCCAGTACTTC.